This TCR beta chain stems from a study of identical twins. This CDR3 comprises 17 residues. After removal of 0 bases from V and 4 bases from J, the junction contained 6 bases not matched to a gene. The germline V gene encodes CDR1 SEHNR and CDR2 FQNEAQ (reference sequence). TCRdb re-derived calls from the 5' RACE reads in MiXCR, one entry per CDR3 protein. The data hold around 1.7 million distinct CDR3 sequences, with 25% to 35% observed a single time. This clonotype has only a few counts. The clonotype comes from a newborn girl in good health. The material sequenced was cord blood. The V and J genes are TRBV7-9 and TRBJ2-3; 11 nucleotides line up with TRBD2. This chain's CDR3 is CASSLAGTSGGADTQYF. The CDR3 DNA reads as TGTGCCAGCAGCTTAGCCGGTACTAGCGGGGGCGCAGATACGCAGTATTTT.